The 12 T cell receptor beta chains below all came from one sample that was sequenced in a study of CD8 T cells in ankylosing spondylitis. Study findings and constraints: Apparently characteristic of ankylosing spondylitis blood was a TCR beta motif (eight highly homologous variants).

Their recognized antigens are unknown. Via MiXCR, TCRdb re-called the 5' RACE reads, giving one row per CDR3 protein. The sample lists some 140,000 distinct CDR3 sequences, 17% occurring once. Specimen: blood, either unsorted or a sorted T cell fraction (not recorded which). The receptors stem from a male donor with ankylosing spondylitis.

The table lists this clonotype with a few counts. This sequence joins TRBV2 and TRBJ1-4; 7 bases fit TRBD1. The CDR3 consists of 16 residues. Trimming at V came to 5 bases and at J to 8 bases, leaving 14 bases not matched to a gene. Per germline, CDR1 SNHLY and CDR2 FYNNEI. CDR3 in amino acids: CASSRQGSLAAEKLFF. For the CDR3, the DNA is TGTGCCAGCAGTAGACAGGGCTCCTTGGCGGCGGAAAAACTGTTTTTT. The full variable domain, completed using reference TRBV2 and TRBJ1-4, is EPEVTQTPSHQVTQMGQEVILRCVPISNHLYFYWYRQILGQKVEFLVSFYNNEISEKSEIFDDQFSVERPDGSNFTLKIRSTKLEDSAMYFCASSRQGSLAAEKLFFGSGTQLSVL.

This clonotype has only a few counts. The chain combines TRBV20-1 with TRBJ1-5, with a tentative D call TRBD1 (5 bases). CDR1 and CDR2 (germline): DFQATT, SNEGSKA (reference sequence). V was shortened by 0 bases and J by 9 bases, with 18 bases between the two germline ends. This CDR3 has 15 amino acids. CDR3 protein: CSARDWQGGGPPQHF. The CDR3 DNA is TGCAGTGCTAGAGATTGGCAGGGTGGTGGTCCGCCCCAGCATTTT.

This clonotype occurred a few times. This chain joins TRBV29-1 and TRBJ2-1; TRBD2 matches at 8 bases. The germline V gene has CDR1 SQVTM and CDR2 ANQGSEA. This CDR3 is built from 16 residues. After removal of 0 bases from V and 1 base from J, the junction contained 5 bases not matched to a gene. Here the CDR3 reads CSVEDLGGRSYNEQFF. CDR3 nucleotide sequence: TGCAGCGTTGAAGATCTAGGCGGGAGGTCCTACAATGAGCAGTTCTTC.

This chain uses TRBV4-3 with TRBJ2-1, with D maybe TRBD1 (6 bases). This CDR3 has 14 residues. Deletions cut 4 bases from V and 7 bases from J, with 14 bases between. Germline lookup yields CDR1 LGHNA and CDR2 YSLEER. CDR3 sequence: CASSPDRRGNEQFF. The CDR3, as DNA: TGCGCCAGCAGCCCTGACAGGCGAGGGAATGAGCAGTTCTTC.

In its sample, this clonotype was seen many times. This sequence joins TRBV7-9 and TRBJ2-1; 10 positions match TRBD2. Losses at the gene ends were 5 bases for V and 6 bases for J; bases not matched to a gene: 7. This CDR3 region has 15 residues. Germline CDR1 reads SEHNR; CDR2 reads FQNEAQ (reference sequence). This CDR3 reads CASSPKTSGLNEQFF. The CDR3 DNA follows: TGTGCCAGCAGCCCTAAGACTAGCGGGCTCAATGAGCAGTTCTTC.

The genes are TRBV5-1 and TRBJ2-1, with TRBD2 matching over 8 bases. The V segment lost 0 bases and the J segment 4 bases; nucleotides outside the gene matches: 3. Germline V gene sequence: CDR1 SGHRS, CDR2 YFSETQ. CDR3 size: 15 residues. The CDR3 reads CASSLVTSGYNEQFF. As DNA, the CDR3 is TGCGCCAGCAGCTTGGTTACTAGCGGTTACAATGAGCAGTTCTTC.

This clonotype showed up just a few times. This rearrangement joins TRBV28 to TRBJ2-7; 8 nucleotides agree with TRBD1. Unmatched junction bases numbered 8, after V lost 1 base and J lost 3 bases. Germline V gene data show CDR1 as MDHEN and CDR2 as SYDVKM. This CDR3 region has 16 residues. CDR3 sequence reads: CASSLSVMDRDYEQYF. For the CDR3, the DNA is TGTGCCAGCAGTTTATCCGTAATGGACAGGGACTACGAGCAGTACTTC.

The rearrangement uses TRBV14 and TRBJ1-1; D not resolved. The V gene's germline CDR1 is SGHDN and CDR2 FVKESK. The CDR3 covers 14 residues. Trimming left V 4 bases short and J 4 bases short, with 13 bases between. CDR3 in amino acids: CASSPPSLVTEAFF. The CDR3, as DNA: TGTGCCAGCAGCCCGCCGTCCTTAGTCACTGAAGCTTTCTTT.

Only a few counts were recorded for this clonotype. The V call is TRBV27, the J call TRBJ2-1; TRBD2 might be the D (5 bases). This CDR3 contains 15 residues. V shed 2 bases and J shed 6 bases, with 14 bases lying between them. Germline V gene lookup returns CDR1 MNHEY and CDR2 SMNVEV (reference sequence). In nucleotides, the CDR3 is TGTGCCAGCAGTTTAGGAGTGGCGGGCCCCAATGAGCAGTTCTTC. Residues: CASSLGVAGPNEQFF.

This clonotype turned up a few times. The chain joins TRBV14 to TRBJ2-7; a possible D gene is TRBD2 (5 bases). Germline CDR1 and CDR2: SGHDN and FVKESK. V lost 0 bases and J 6 bases, leaving 15 bases between the germline ends. CDR3 length equals 15 residues. In DNA form, the CDR3 reads TGTGCCAGCAGCCAAGATGCCCGGGATTGGGGCGAGCAGTACTTC. Protein product: CASSQDARDWGEQYF.

This clonotype was recorded at least ten times. The rearrangement uses TRBV4-2 and TRBJ2-7; D is possibly TRBD1 (6 bases). Germline assignment: CDR1 LGHNA and CDR2 YNFKEQ. The CDR3 has 14 amino acids. V dropped 0 bases and J dropped 3 bases, with 9 bases sitting between them. The CDR3 bases are TGTGCCAGCAGCCAAGACCAGGGGTACTACGAGCAGTACTTC. Translating it yields CASSQDQGYYEQYF.

This clonotype has more than one count but fewer than ten. The chain combines TRBV4-1 with TRBJ2-3, with TRBD2 matching over 7 bases. The CDR3 consists of 20 residues. The J segment lost 0 bases and the V segment lost 6 bases, leaving 21 bases of the junction unmatched. CDR1 is MGHRA and CDR2 is YSYEKL in the germline V gene. Here the CDR3 reads CASRRAPLAEGKSSTDTQYF. CDR3 coding DNA: TGCGCCAGCAGGAGAGCGCCTCTAGCGGAAGGGAAGTCAAGCACAGATACGCAGTATTTT.